One and the same sample provided the 9 T cell receptor beta chains below, sequenced in a study of spatial heterogeneity in lung cancer. TCRdb re-derived calls from the 5' RACE reads in MiXCR, one entry per CDR3 protein. The sample contains tens of thousands of distinct CDR3 sequences, under 9% of which appear only once. Time point reported: blood at routine non-recurrence follow-up after resection. The sequenced sample was PBMCs, obtained at follow-up. These receptors were collected from a male donor with early-stage non-small cell lung cancer.

The CDR3: CASSIQGSQNQPQHF. The CDR3 bases are TGTGCCAGCAGTATACAGGGAAGTCAGAATCAGCCCCAGCATTTT. The V and J genes are TRBV12-3 or TRBV12-4 and TRBJ1-5; weak D call: TRBD1 (6 bases). Trimming shortened V by 5 bases and J by 4 bases, and 15 bases separated the two germline ends. The CDR3 loop spans 15 amino acids.

In this sample, this clonotype turned up many times. V usage is TRBV7-9 and J usage is TRBJ1-6; D is possibly TRBD1 (5 bases). The V end lost 4 bases, the J end lost 9 bases, and 16 bases lay between the germline ends. This CDR3 spans 15 amino acids. Germline V gene sequence: CDR1 SEHNR, CDR2 FQNEAQ (reference sequence). The CDR3 DNA reads TGTGCCAGCAGCTCCAGCGGGGAGGGGATTTCACCCCTCCACTTT. The encoded protein is CASSSSGEGISPLHF.

This clonotype has a count of ten or more. The genes are TRBV30 and TRBJ1-3; no clear D gene. This CDR3 is 11 amino acids long. Germline CDR1 reads GTSNPN; CDR2 reads SVGIG (reference sequence). V gave up 1 base and J gave up 3 bases, with 1 base separating them. This chain's CDR3 is CAWSGGNTIYF. The CDR3 DNA sequence: TGTGCCTGGAGTGGTGGAAACACCATATATTTT.

This clonotype was counted ten times or more. This chain joins TRBV19 and TRBJ1-2; TRBD1 aligns across 9 bases. CDR1 and CDR2 from the germline V gene are LNHDA and SQIVND (reference sequence). V gave up 5 bases and J gave up 8 bases; unmatched junction bases: 6. The CDR3 has 13 residues. The CDR3 DNA reads TGTGCCAGTAGTCTCCGGGACAGGGTCGGCTACACCTTC. Translated: CASSLRDRVGYTF.

The V gene is TRBV3-1, the J gene TRBJ1-4; D might be TRBD1 (6 bases). CDR1 and CDR2 from the germline V gene are LGHDT and YNNKEL (reference sequence). This CDR3 is built from 13 residues. V gave up 4 bases and J gave up 12 bases, with 15 bases separating them. The CDR3 DNA reads TGTGCCAGCAGCCGAGGAGGGGGGTCGGAACTGTTTTTT. It translates to CASSRGGGSELFF.

This clonotype was counted at least ten times. The genes are TRBV10-1 and TRBJ1-2; D is ambiguous. There are 12 residues in the CDR3. Looked up from germline, CDR1 is WNHNN and CDR2 is SYGVQD (reference sequence). V was trimmed by 6 bases and J by 9 bases, leaving 14 bases between them. The CDR3, as DNA: TGCGCCAGCAGGTTTGGGAGAGGAAGCTACACCTTC. This codes for CASRFGRGSYTF.

This clonotype was observed many times. The V and J genes are TRBV6-6 and TRBJ1-6; 10 bases fit TRBD1. The V gene end was trimmed by 5 bases and the J gene end by 8 bases; junction bases not matched to a gene: 9. Looked up from germline, CDR1 is MNHNY and CDR2 is SVGAGI (reference sequence). The CDR3 has 16 residues. The CDR3 loop is CASSRGQGERDSPLHF. The CDR3 DNA sequence: TGTGCCAGCAGTCGAGGACAGGGGGAGAGGGATTCACCCCTCCACTTT.

This clonotype was counted many times. The rearrangement links TRBV7-8 to TRBJ2-2; 7 bases agree with TRBD1. Germline CDR1 is SGHVS and CDR2 is FQNEAQ. With 6 bases clipped from V and 4 bases from J, the junction kept 8 bases outside the gene matches. There are 15 residues in the CDR3. The CDR3 bases are TGTGCCAGCAGACCTACGGACAGGAGCACCGGGGAGCTGTTTTTT. This sequence encodes CASRPTDRSTGELFF.

This clonotype has at least ten counts. The rearrangement uses TRBV7-2 and TRBJ2-1; D is unresolved. V lost 1 base to trimming and J lost 0 bases, with 7 bases between them. The CDR3 sequence is 15 residues long. Germline CDR1 reads SGHTA; CDR2 reads FQGNSA. The CDR3 protein is CASSLEVGSYNEQFF. The CDR3 DNA is TGTGCCAGCAGCTTAGAGGTAGGCTCCTACAATGAGCAGTTCTTC.